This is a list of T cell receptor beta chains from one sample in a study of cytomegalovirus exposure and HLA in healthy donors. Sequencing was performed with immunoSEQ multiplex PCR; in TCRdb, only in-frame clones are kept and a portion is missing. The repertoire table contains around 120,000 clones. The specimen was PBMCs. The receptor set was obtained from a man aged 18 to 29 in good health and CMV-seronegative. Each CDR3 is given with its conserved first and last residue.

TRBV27 CASSSPSGYTF
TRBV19 CASSKLTLERESYEQYF
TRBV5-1 CASSSEGAYSGANVLTF
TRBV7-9 CASSIQGSGANVLTF
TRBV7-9 CASSLSAGVIYEQYF
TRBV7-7 CASSLGSGGLDQPQHF
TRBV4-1 CASSQTDRGPDQPQHF
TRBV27 CASSKWGVGLDTGYTF
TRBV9 CASSVDGNRGYIEAFF
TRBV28 CATSDRAHQPQHF
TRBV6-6 CASSGQRIDGYTF
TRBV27 CATSPSGYEQYF
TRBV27 CASSRQTGGSSYEQYF
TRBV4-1 CASSKSASLNTEAFF
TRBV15 CATSTRTGPGTGELFF
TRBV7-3 CASGYRVPNTEAFF
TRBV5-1 CASSPRGGEKLFF
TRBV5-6 CASSLSSDRGRREAFF
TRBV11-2 CASSPGGYNSPLHF
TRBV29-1 CSVERQMNTEAFF
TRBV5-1 CASSPGTTDTQYF
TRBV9 CASRSSGNYGYTF
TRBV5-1 CASSLGLAGIHEQFF
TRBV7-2 CASSLLPSASGSWSDTQYF
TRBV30 CAWSARDRGIVEIRGTEAFF
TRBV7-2 CASSLSVTVSSYNSPLHF
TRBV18 CASSPGRARSGNTIYF
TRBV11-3 CASSSPGTSGRGNEQFF
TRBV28 CASSITGGLTEAFF
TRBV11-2 CASSLGETYYEQYF
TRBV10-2 CASSRQSYEQYF
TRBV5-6 CASNRLAGPIHEQFF
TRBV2 CASRGPGSPLHF
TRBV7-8 CASSLDNTEAFF
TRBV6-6 CASRSRDKVSSEQYF
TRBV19 CASSILQGAGDTEAFF
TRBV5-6 CASSFNSGFYERYF
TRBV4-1 CASSQGIGGSYEQYF
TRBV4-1 CASSQGGARGNEQFF
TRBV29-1 CSVVGVVGEQFF
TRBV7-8 CASSPRAQGDQPQHF
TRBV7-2 CASSSRTSGSSYEQYF
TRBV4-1 CASSPGQYSNQPQHF
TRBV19 CASATSGSFETQYF
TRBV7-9 CASTHPIKGGLNEKLFF
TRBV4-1 CASSQDPGWTQVFF
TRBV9 CASAPGHFSYEQYF
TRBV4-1 CASSQDTGASGNTIYF
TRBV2 CASNVDRGNTGELFF
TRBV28 CASSLGHSGNTIYF
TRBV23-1 CASSPRVREPHEQYF
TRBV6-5 CASSAGTSGYNEQFF
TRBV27 CASSLSTGDTYEQYF
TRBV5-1 CASRHWTVGPDTQYF
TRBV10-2 CASSESRGSRETQYF
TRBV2 CASSDQLADEQFF
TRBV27 CATSLSGTYEQYF
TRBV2 CASSGGRVVGIGTEAFF